The 31 T cell receptor beta chains presented below share a single source sample, sequenced in a study of blood T cell repertoires in COVID-19. Clones were read by immunoSEQ multiplex PCR, and TCRdb kept only the in-frame ones, dropping some. The repertoire has approximately 330,000 clones, approximately 86% of them found once; the top ten carry just over 9.5%. The material sequenced was peripheral blood. Receptor source: a man aged 30-40 years with COVID-19, enrolled during active disease.

V and J are TRBV28 and TRBJ1-2, with 8 bases matching TRBD1. Germline lookup yields CDR1 MDHEN and CDR2 SYDVKM. There are 15 residues in the CDR3. V lost 4 bases to trimming and J lost 8 bases; unmatched junction nucleotides: 12. The CDR3 DNA sequence: TGTGCCAGCAGTTCGACAGGGGAAGGGGCTAGGGGCTACACCTTC. Residues: CASSSTGEGARGYTF.

V gene TRBV25-1 combines with J gene TRBJ1-3; D ambiguous. Germline V gene lookup returns CDR1 MGHDK and CDR2 SYGVNS. V was shortened by 1 base and J by 0 bases, with 10 bases between the two germline ends. The CDR3 extends over 16 amino acids. CDR3 sequence: CASSEWRRRSGNTIYF. In nucleotides, the CDR3 is TGTGCCAGCAGTGAATGGAGGAGACGCTCTGGAAACACCATATATTTT.

The chain couples TRBV15 to TRBJ2-5, with D perhaps matching TRBD2 (6 bases). CDR3 length: 14 amino acids. Trimming removed 5 bases from V and 5 bases from J, with 15 bases in between. Germline values: CDR1 LNHNV, CDR2 YYDKDF (reference sequence). The CDR3 loop reads CATSPRDLGETQYF. The CDR3 DNA sequence: TGTGCCACCAGCCCCCGGGACTTAGGGGAGACCCAGTACTTC.

The rearrangement joins TRBV7-2 to TRBJ2-1, with 8 bases matching TRBD2. This CDR3 spans 17 amino acids. Germline V lookup: CDR1 SGHTA, CDR2 FQGNSA. Germline trimming cut 4 bases from V and 6 bases from J; bases unmatched to any gene: 14. Here the CDR3 reads CASSSAFSGGGFNEQFF. The DNA of the CDR3 is TGTGCCAGCAGCTCCGCCTTCTCCGGGGGGGGTTTCAATGAGCAGTTCTTC.

The chain has TRBV27 and TRBJ2-1, with 9 positions matching TRBD2. The germline CDR1 and CDR2 sequences are MNHEY and SMNVEV (reference sequence). This CDR3 contains 15 residues. The junction had 2 bases not matched to a gene; V was cut back by 5 bases and J by 0 bases. In nucleotides, the CDR3 is TGTGCCAGCAGTATAGCGGGAGACTCCTACAATGAGCAGTTCTTC. Translated: CASSIAGDSYNEQFF.

The chain links TRBV10-1 to TRBJ1-2; maybe TRBD1 (6 bases). V was cut by 6 bases and J by 0 bases, with 8 bases left in between. CDR3 size: 13 residues. Germline CDR1 is WNHNN and CDR2 is SYGVQD (reference sequence). The DNA for the CDR3 is TGCGCCAGCAGCAGGGGCTCTAACTATGGCTACACCTTC. Translation: CASSRGSNYGYTF.

The chain uses TRBV5-1 and TRBJ2-1, with 11 bases matching TRBD2. V gave up 4 bases and J gave up 5 bases; unmatched junction bases: 5. The CDR3 has 15 amino acids. Germline V gene data show CDR1 as SGHRS and CDR2 as YFSETQ. For the CDR3, the DNA is TGCGCCAGCAGCCCTCTAGCGGGGGGTGACAATGAGCAGTTCTTC. Amino acids: CASSPLAGGDNEQFF.

The chain combines TRBV5-4 with TRBJ2-1; 10 bases match TRBD2. Germline lookup yields CDR1 SGHNT and CDR2 YYREEE (reference sequence). This CDR3 region has 18 residues. After removal of 4 bases from V and 4 bases from J, the junction contained 14 bases not matched to a gene. This CDR3 is CASSPLRSGGAYYNEQFF. The CDR3 DNA follows: TGTGCCAGCAGCCCTCTTAGGAGCGGGGGGGCGTATTACAATGAGCAGTTCTTC.

A word on this clone: Other DNA sequences in the same sample also yield this CDR3. The V and J genes are TRBV5-1 and TRBJ2-5; 7 positions agree with TRBD1. Unmatched junction bases numbered 4, after V lost 4 bases and J lost 1 base. CDR1 is SGHRS, CDR2 YFSETQ, per germline. This CDR3 region has 14 residues. The CDR3 region has the DNA TGCGCCAGCAGCATAGGGACAGTCCAAGAGACCCAGTACTTC. This encodes CASSIGTVQETQYF.

The CDR3 DNA follows: TGTGCCAGCAGCTTGGCCGGGGGGGTTCTCGGAAACACCATATATTTT. It is translated as CASSLAGGVLGNTIYF. This chain connects TRBV5-5 to TRBJ1-3, with D possibly TRBD1 on 5 matching bases. The germline gives CDR1 SGHKS, CDR2 YYEKEE (reference sequence). V was pared by 0 bases and J by 4 bases, with 14 bases between. The CDR3 runs to 16 residues.

CDR3 amino acids: CSASPPGDAHYGYTF. The CDR3 DNA is TGCAGTGCTAGTCCTCCCGGGGATGCACACTATGGCTACACCTTC. This rearrangement joins TRBV20-1 to TRBJ1-2; D gene ambiguous. This CDR3 region has 15 residues. Trimming took 3 bases from V and 3 from J, leaving 17 bases between them. Looked up from germline, CDR1 is DFQATT and CDR2 is SNEGSKA (reference sequence).

The chain recombines TRBV6-5 with TRBJ1-2; 8 positions match TRBD1. V trimming: 5 bases; J trimming: 8 bases; junction bases outside the gene matches: 13. The germline gives CDR1 MNHEY, CDR2 SVGAGI. The CDR3 loop spans 15 amino acids. The CDR3: CASSIDRQGARGYTF. CDR3 in DNA: TGTGCCAGCAGTATTGATAGGCAGGGGGCGCGCGGCTACACCTTC.

Regarding this clone: The same CDR3 can be traced to other DNA sequences in this sample. Here the CDR3 DNA reads TGTGCCAGCAGTCCTTCGGGCTATGGCTACACCTTC. It codes for CASSPSGYGYTF. The V call is TRBV12-3 or TRBV12-4, the J call TRBJ1-2; D uncertain. With 5 bases removed from V and 4 bases from J, the gap between germline ends came to 8 bases. The CDR3 totals 12 residues.

This clone was seen only once. The chain links TRBV5-4 to TRBJ2-7; 7 nucleotides match TRBD2. V dropped 0 bases and J dropped 0; count of bases not matched to a gene: 6. CDR3 length: 16 amino acids. Per germline, CDR1 SGHNT and CDR2 YYREEE (reference sequence). The CDR3 loop is CASSLEGTTLSYEQYF. In DNA, the CDR3 is TGTGCCAGCAGCTTGGAAGGGACTACACTCTCCTACGAGCAGTACTTC.

The V gene is TRBV5-1, the J gene TRBJ1-2; no firm D call. Germline assignment: CDR1 SGHRS and CDR2 YFSETQ. This CDR3 contains 15 residues. Trimming left V 4 bases short and J 4 bases short, with 17 bases between. The CDR3, as DNA: TGCGCCAGCAGCGCCGGAGGATCGGGTCCCTATGGCTACACCTTC. Its translation: CASSAGGSGPYGYTF.

J is TRBJ2-5 and V is TRBV11-2, with D hard to call. V was cut by 6 bases and J by 2 bases, with 4 bases left in between. The CDR3 consists of 11 residues. Germline loops: CDR1 SGHAT, CDR2 FQNNGV. The CDR3 DNA is TGTGCCAGCAGGAGACAAGAGACCCAGTACTTC. It codes for CASRRQETQYF. The full variable domain, in which reference TRBV11-2 and TRBJ2-5 provide the parts outside the CDR3, is EAGVAQSPRYKIIEKRQSVAFWCNPISGHATLYWYQQILGQGPKLLIQFQNNGVVDDSQLPKDRFSAERLKGVDSTLKIQPAKLEDSAVYLCASRRQETQYFGPGTRLLVL.

The chain joins TRBV28 to TRBJ1-1, with 7 bases fitting TRBD1. After removal of 2 bases from V and 4 bases from J, the junction contained 10 bases not matched to a gene. In germline, CDR1 is MDHEN, CDR2 SYDVKM. The CDR3 is made up of 16 amino acids. The CDR3 DNA sequence: TGTGCCAGCAGTTTACACGGGACAGCCGGGGGCACTGAAGCTTTCTTT. Its protein is CASSLHGTAGGTEAFF.

The CDR3 DNA is TGTGCCAGCTCACCACCAACAGGGGGCCCTCCCACAGATACGCAGTATTTT. This codes for CASSPPTGGPPTDTQYF. This sequence joins TRBV18 and TRBJ2-3; 9 bases align to TRBD1. Looked up from germline, CDR1 is KGHSH and CDR2 is LQKENI. The CDR3 is made up of 17 amino acids. Trimming at V came to 0 bases and at J to 2 bases, leaving 6 bases not matched to a gene.

V is TRBV5-1 and J is TRBJ2-3; TRBD2 matches 10 bases. Losses at the gene ends were 0 bases for V and 3 bases for J; bases not matched to a gene: 10. The CDR3 is 18 residues long. Germline CDR1 SGHRS, CDR2 YFSETQ. The DNA for the CDR3 is TGCGCCAGCAGCTTGGCCGCTCAAAGCGGGAGGGCTACAGATACGCAGTATTTT. This encodes CASSLAAQSGRATDTQYF.

This clone was detected a few times. The V call is TRBV25-1, the J call TRBJ2-7; 12 nucleotides agree with TRBD2. The CDR3 has 15 residues. Per germline, CDR1 MGHDK and CDR2 SYGVNS. J gave up 4 bases and V 4 bases, and 5 bases lay outside the gene matches. The CDR3 protein is CASSVLAGGRYEQYF. The CDR3 DNA reads TGTGCCAGCAGTGTCCTAGCGGGGGGGCGGTACGAGCAGTACTTC.

A note on this clone: Other DNA sequences within the sample encode an identical CDR3. The genes are TRBV15 and TRBJ2-7, with TRBD2 identical over 13 bases. V shed 1 base and J 4 bases; nucleotides not matched to a gene: 1. Per germline, CDR1 LNHNV and CDR2 YYDKDF (reference sequence). This CDR3 comprises 15 residues. CDR3 sequence: CATSRGTSGSYEQYF. The CDR3 DNA sequence: TGTGCCACCAGCAGAGGGACTAGCGGGAGTTACGAGCAGTACTTC.

The chain employs TRBV7-2 and TRBJ1-1; D unresolved. CDR3 length: 14 amino acids. The germline V gene has CDR1 SGHTA and CDR2 FQGNSA. V was pared by 5 bases and J by 1 base, with 11 bases between. The CDR3 reads CASSASWANTEAFF. Written as DNA, the CDR3 is TGTGCCAGCAGCGCCTCCTGGGCGAACACTGAAGCTTTCTTT.

The V and J genes are TRBV30 and TRBJ1-2, with D perhaps matching TRBD1 (6 bases). Per germline, CDR1 GTSNPN and CDR2 SVGIG (reference sequence). The CDR3 extends over 13 amino acids. Trimming left V 1 base short and J 7 bases short, with 13 bases between. The CDR3 protein is CAWSGGGASGYTF. The CDR3 DNA sequence: TGTGCCTGGAGTGGTGGGGGCGCGAGTGGCTACACCTTC.

This clone was detected a few times. The V call is TRBV4-3, the J call TRBJ2-5; possibly TRBD1 for D (6 bases). Between the trimmed V and J ends, which lost 0 bases and 4 bases, there was a span of 15 bases. Germline V CDR1 and CDR2: LGHNA, YSLEER. This CDR3 comprises 16 residues. The CDR3: CASSQEWGRGAETQYF. The CDR3 DNA follows: TGCGCCAGCAGCCAAGAATGGGGCAGGGGTGCAGAGACCCAGTACTTC.

The chain couples TRBV30 to TRBJ2-3, with 7 positions matching TRBD1. The CDR3 spans 14 residues. With 2 bases clipped from V and 3 bases from J, the junction kept 5 bases outside the gene matches. The germline V gene has CDR1 GTSNPN and CDR2 SVGIG (reference sequence). The CDR3 nucleotides read TGTGCCTGGAGTACAGGGGTATTGACAGATACGCAGTATTTT. Translation gives CAWSTGVLTDTQYF.

This CDR3 reads CASSFSGTGLSPLHF. The CDR3 nucleotides read TGTGCCAGCAGCTTTTCCGGGACAGGGCTTTCACCCCTCCACTTT. The V and J genes are TRBV7-2 and TRBJ1-6, with TRBD1 matching over 9 bases. CDR3 length: 15 residues. From germline, CDR1 is SGHTA and CDR2 FQGNSA. J lost 9 bases, V lost 3 bases, and 6 bases had no gene match. Supplemented by reference TRBV7-2 and TRBJ1-6, the full variable domain reads GAGVSQSPSNKVTEKGKDVELRCDPISGHTALYWYRQSLGQGLEFLIYFQGNSAPDKSGLPSDRFSAERTGGSVSTLTIQRTQQEDSAVYLCASSFSGTGLSPLHFGNGTRLTVT.

V usage is TRBV7-3 and J usage is TRBJ2-1, with 8 bases aligning to TRBD2. The CDR3 length is 15 residues. Germline V CDR1 and CDR2: SGHTA, FQGTGA. Trimming cost V 2 bases and J 7 bases; bases outside gene matches: 7. In nucleotides, the CDR3 is TGTGCCAGCAGCTTAGAAAGCGGGAGAGGGAATGAGCAGTTCTTC. It specifies CASSLESGRGNEQFF.

The gene calls are TRBV6-5 and TRBJ1-5; no firm D call. In germline, CDR1 is MNHEY, CDR2 SVGAGI. Trimming cost V 0 bases and J 7 bases, with 7 bases left between them. The CDR3 extends over 13 amino acids. As DNA, the CDR3 is TGTGCCAGCAGTTACTCTTTAGAACAGCCCCAGCATTTT. It specifies CASSYSLEQPQHF.

The chain has TRBV28 and TRBJ1-4, with TRBD1 identical over 9 bases. Unmatched junction bases numbered 10, after V lost 3 bases and J lost 2 bases. The CDR3 has 18 residues. CDR1 and CDR2 (germline): MDHEN, SYDVKM. The chain's CDR3 is CASSLTTGGGYTNEKLFF. DNA for the CDR3: TGTGCCAGCAGTTTGACCACAGGGGGCGGTTATACTAATGAAAAACTGTTTTTT.

The CDR3 loop is CSVVFPNTEAFF. In nucleotides, the CDR3 is TGCAGCGTTGTATTCCCGAACACTGAAGCTTTCTTT. The V gene is TRBV29-1, the J gene TRBJ1-1; D remains ambiguous. Germline V lookup: CDR1 SQVTM, CDR2 ANQGSEA. The CDR3 is 12 residues long. Deletions cut 4 bases from V and 1 base from J, with 7 bases between.

A word on this clone: This same CDR3 is encoded by further DNA sequences in the sample. The rearrangement links TRBV18 to TRBJ1-1, with D possibly being TRBD1 (5 bases). The CDR3 sequence is 14 residues long. Trimming pared 3 bases from V and 1 base from J, leaving 9 bases between. Germline loops: CDR1 KGHSH, CDR2 LQKENI. Here the CDR3 DNA reads TGTGCCAGCTCACCGGGCACAGGGAACACTGAAGCTTTCTTT. It translates to CASSPGTGNTEAFF.